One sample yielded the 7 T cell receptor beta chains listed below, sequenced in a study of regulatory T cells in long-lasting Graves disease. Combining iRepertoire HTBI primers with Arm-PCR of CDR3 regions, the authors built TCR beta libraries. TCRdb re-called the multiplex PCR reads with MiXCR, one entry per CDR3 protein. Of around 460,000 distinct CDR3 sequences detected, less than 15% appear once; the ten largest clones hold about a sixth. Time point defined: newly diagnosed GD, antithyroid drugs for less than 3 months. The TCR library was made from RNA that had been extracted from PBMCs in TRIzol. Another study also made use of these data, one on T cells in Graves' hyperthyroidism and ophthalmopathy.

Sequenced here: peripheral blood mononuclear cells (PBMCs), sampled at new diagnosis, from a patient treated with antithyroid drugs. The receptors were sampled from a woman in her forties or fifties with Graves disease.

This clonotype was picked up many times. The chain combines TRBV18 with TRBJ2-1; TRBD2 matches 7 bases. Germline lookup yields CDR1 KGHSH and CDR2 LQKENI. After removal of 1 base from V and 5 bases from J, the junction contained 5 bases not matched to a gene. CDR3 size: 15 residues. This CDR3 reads CASSPRASGDNEQFF. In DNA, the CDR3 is TGTGCCAGCTCACCACGGGCTAGCGGAGACAATGAGCAGTTCTTC.

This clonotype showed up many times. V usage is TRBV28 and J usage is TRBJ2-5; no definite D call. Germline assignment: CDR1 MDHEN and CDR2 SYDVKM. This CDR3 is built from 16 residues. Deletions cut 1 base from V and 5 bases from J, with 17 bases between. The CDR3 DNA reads TGTGCCAGCAGTTTATCTGAGGTTCGTTCGGTGGAGACCCAGTACTTC. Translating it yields CASSLSEVRSVETQYF.

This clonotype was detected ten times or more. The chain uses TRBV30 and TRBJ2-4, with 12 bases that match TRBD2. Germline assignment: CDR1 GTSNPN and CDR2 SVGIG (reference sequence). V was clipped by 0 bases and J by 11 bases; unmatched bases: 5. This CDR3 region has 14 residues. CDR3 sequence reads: CAWSVGLAGGVQYF. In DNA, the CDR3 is TGTGCCTGGAGTGTGGGTCTAGCGGGAGGGGTTCAGTACTTC. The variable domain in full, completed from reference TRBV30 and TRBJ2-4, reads SQTIHQWPATLVQPVGSPLSLECTVEGTSNPNLYWYRQAAGRGLQLLFYSVGIGQISSEVPQNLSASRPQDRQFILSSKKLLLSDSGFYLCAWSVGLAGGVQYFGAGTRLSVL.

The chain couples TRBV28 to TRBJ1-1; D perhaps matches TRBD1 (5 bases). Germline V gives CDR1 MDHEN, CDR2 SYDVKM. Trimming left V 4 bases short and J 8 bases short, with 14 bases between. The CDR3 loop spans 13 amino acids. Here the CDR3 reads CASSSQETEEAFF. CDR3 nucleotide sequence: TGTGCCAGCAGTTCTCAAGAGACAGAAGAAGCTTTCTTT.

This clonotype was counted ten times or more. The DNA for the CDR3 is TGTGCCAGCAGTGAACCGGGGTCCATCACAGATACGCAGTATTTT. This codes for CASSEPGSITDTQYF. The rearrangement joins TRBV6-1 to TRBJ2-3; D might be TRBD2 (5 bases). Germline CDR1 MNHNS, CDR2 SASEGT. Trimming removed 2 bases at V and 2 bases at J, with 11 bases between. This CDR3 spans 15 amino acids.

In nucleotides, the CDR3 is TGTGCCAGTAGTATCATAGGGACTAGCGGAGATTACACCGGGGAGCTGTTTTTT. Translation gives CASSIIGTSGDYTGELFF. The V call is TRBV19, the J call TRBJ2-2; TRBD2 matches 11 bases. V lost 3 bases and J lost 3; bases outside the gene matches: 9. CDR3 length equals 18 residues. Germline lookup yields CDR1 LNHDA and CDR2 SQIVND (reference sequence).

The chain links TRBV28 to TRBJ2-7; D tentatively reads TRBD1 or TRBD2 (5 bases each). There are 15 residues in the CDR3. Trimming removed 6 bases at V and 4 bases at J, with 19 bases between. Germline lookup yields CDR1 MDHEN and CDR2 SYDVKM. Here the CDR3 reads CASSTAWGRSYEQYF. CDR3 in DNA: TGTGCCAGCAGCACTGCGTGGGGACGGAGTTACGAGCAGTACTTC. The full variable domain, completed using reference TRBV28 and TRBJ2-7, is DVKVTQSSRYLVKRTGEKVFLECVQDMDHENMFWYRQDPGLGLRLIYFSYDVKMKEKGDIPEGYSVSREKKERFSLILESASTNQTSMYLCASSTAWGRSYEQYFGPGTRLTVT.